Only a few counts were recorded for the clone carrying this TCR beta chain. What it recognizes is unknown. The sample comes from a study of beta chain features in type 1 diabetes. Study-level results: Significant though moderate, a shortening of TCRB CDR3s appeared in all four CD4+ subsets of Type 1 diabetes patients. Compared with healthy donors, patients appeared to share more similar naive, central memory and regulatory TCRB repertoires. In cDNA sequencing, cells with high TCR expression could be over-represented.

Expressed TCRB transcripts were sequenced after all isolated RNA was converted to cDNA. Clones were read by immunoSEQ multiplex PCR, and TCRdb kept only the in-frame ones, dropping some. Here the sample spans around 160,000 clones, 7% to 9.5% being singletons. The clonotype was recovered from a woman younger than 45 with type 1 diabetes. Sequenced material: central memory CD4+ T cells from blood.

The DNA for the CDR3 is TGTGCCAGTAGTCGGACAGGGTCTAGTGAGCAGTTCTTC. Translating gives CASSRTGSSEQFF. The chain has TRBV19 and TRBJ2-1; TRBD1 matches 8 bases. The CDR3 consists of 13 residues. V trimming: 5 bases; J trimming: 9 bases; junction bases outside the gene matches: 6. Germline-derived CDR1 and CDR2 are LNHDA and SQIVND (reference sequence).